This is a list of T cell receptor beta chains from one sample in a study of blood T cell repertoires in COVID-19. Some clones are missing from TCRdb's copy, which holds only in-frame ones; the method was immunoSEQ multiplex PCR. The sample lists 150,000 to 200,000 clones, 80% to 90% occurring once. The sample comprised peripheral blood. These receptors were collected from a woman older than 75 with acute or convalescent COVID-19. Each CDR3 is given with its conserved first and last residue. Fields, in order: D gene, V gene, clone size, J gene, CDR3 DNA, CDR3 protein. D genes are given only for firm matches. The size field is filled for only some rows; it gives once, few, many or a size class.

>TRBD1|TRBV14|-|TRBJ1-2
TGTGCCAGCAGCCTTGTACAGGGGTTTGGCTACACCTTC
CASSLVQGFGYTF
>-|TRBV7-9|-|TRBJ1-3
TGTGCCAGCAGCCGATATACAGGCTCTGGAAACACCATATATTTT
CASSRYTGSGNTIYF
>TRBD2|TRBV7-9|-|TRBJ2-1
TGTGCCAGCAGCTCCCAGCGGGAGAGGGTCAATGAGCAGTTCTTC
CASSSQRERVNEQFF
>-|TRBV25-1|once|TRBJ2-2
TGTGCCATCAAGGACAGTAACACCGGGGAGCTGTTTTTT
CAIKDSNTGELFF
>TRBD1|TRBV9|-|TRBJ1-1
TGTGCCAGCAGCGTCGCCACGACAGGGAAATGGATGAGGGGCACTGAAGCTTTCTTT
CASSVATTGKWMRGTEAFF
>-|TRBV30|-|TRBJ2-3
TGTGCCTGGAGTCTCGGACTCGCCTTTGGAGATACGCAGTATTTT
CAWSLGLAFGDTQYF
>TRBD1|TRBV9|-|TRBJ1-2
TGTGCCAGCAGCGTAGCCGGGACAGGGACTTTGAGATCTATGTTGGGCTACACCTTC
CASSVAGTGTLRSMLGYTF
>-|TRBV23-1|-|TRBJ1-5
TGCGCCAGCATCCGGGGGTCTCAGCCCCAGCATTTT
CASIRGSQPQHF
>TRBD2|TRBV13|-|TRBJ2-3
TGTGCCAGCAGTCAACGCGGCGGGGGGCCCCGCACAGATACGCAGTATTTT
CASSQRGGGPRTDTQYF
>-|TRBV9|-|TRBJ1-5
TGTGCCAGCAGCGTAGGCGGGGATAGCAATCAGCCCCAGCATTTT
CASSVGGDSNQPQHF
>TRBD2|TRBV7-9|-|TRBJ2-1
TGTGCCAGCAGCTTAGCGGCGGGAGGACCCTACAATGAGCAGTTCTTC
CASSLAAGGPYNEQFF
>TRBD1|TRBV19|few|TRBJ2-4
TGTGCCAGTAGTAAGGGGACAGGGGACATTCAGTACTTC
CASSKGTGDIQYF
>-|TRBV25-1|-|TRBJ1-2
TGTGCCAGCAGTGACCAAACCGGGACACATGGCTACACCTTC
CASSDQTGTHGYTF
>-|TRBV18|-|TRBJ1-1
TGTGCCAGCTCACCAGTTGGCAGGAACACTGAAGCTTTCTTT
CASSPVGRNTEAFF
>-|TRBV12-3/TRBV12-4|few|TRBJ1-6
TGTGCCAGCAGTTTAAGGGAGAGCTCACCCCTCCACTTT
CASSLRESSPLHF
>TRBD1|TRBV30|once|TRBJ2-7
TGTGCCTGGAGTAGGGACAGCTACGAGCAGTACTTC
CAWSRDSYEQYF
>TRBD1|TRBV30|-|TRBJ1-4
TGTGCCTGGGAAGGACATCCGGGACAGGGGGCGCAAGATGAAAAACTGTTTTTT
CAWEGHPGQGAQDEKLFF
>-|TRBV28|-|TRBJ1-5
TGTGCCAGCAGTTTGGGGAGTCAGCCCCAGCATTTT
CASSLGSQPQHF
>-|TRBV11-3|-|TRBJ2-2
TGTGCCAGCAGCTTTAAGGGGACCGGGGAGCTGTTTTTT
CASSFKGTGELFF
>-|TRBV19|-|TRBJ2-5
TGTGCCAGCAGTCCAGGGTCAGGGGAGACCCAGTACTTC
CASSPGSGETQYF
>-|TRBV11-2|-|TRBJ2-2
TGTGCCAGCAGCTTAGGAACAGGGTTCGGAACCGGGGAGCTGTTTTTT
CASSLGTGFGTGELFF
>TRBD1|TRBV5-6|-|TRBJ2-6
TGTGCCAGCAGCCAATGGGGACAGGGATTCTCTGGGGCCAACGTCCTGACTTTC
CASSQWGQGFSGANVLTF
>-|TRBV28|-|TRBJ2-3
TGTGCCAGCAGTTTGGGGCTAGAACACACAGATACGCAGTATTTT
CASSLGLEHTDTQYF
>TRBD1|TRBV5-8|-|TRBJ2-3
TGTGCCAGCAGCGTGGGACAGGGGGGTGGCACAGATACGCAGTATTTT
CASSVGQGGGTDTQYF
>-|TRBV2|few|TRBJ2-6
TGTGCCAGCAGTGAAAGGGACTTCCTCAACGTCCTGACTTTC
CASSERDFLNVLTF
>-|TRBV7-2|-|TRBJ2-5
TGTGCCAGCAGCTTATCGATCGGGAGCTTTGAGACCCAGTACTTC
CASSLSIGSFETQYF
>TRBD2|TRBV28|-|TRBJ2-7
TGTGCCATCCTAGAGGGCGGGAGGGCGTCCTACGAGCAGTACTTC
CAILEGGRASYEQYF
>-|TRBV3-1/TRBV3-2|-|TRBJ1-5
TGTGCCAGCAGCCAAGGGGCAACCAATCAGCCCCAGCATTTT
CASSQGATNQPQHF
>-|TRBV18|-|TRBJ2-7
TGTGCCAGCTCATCGACTAGGGGCGAGCAGTACTTC
CASSSTRGEQYF
>-|TRBV10-3|-|TRBJ2-4
TGTGCCATCAGTGATGGGGAGTTCCTCCCTCAGTACTTC
CAISDGEFLPQYF
>TRBD2|TRBV5-4|-|TRBJ2-7
TGTGCCAGCAGCTTGGTCGGTAGCGGGGCATACGAGCAGTACTTC
CASSLVGSGAYEQYF
>-|TRBV4-2|-|TRBJ1-1
TGTGCCAGCAGCCAAGCTAGCACAGGGCCTGAAGCTTTCTTT
CASSQASTGPEAFF
>-|TRBV12-3/TRBV12-4|-|TRBJ2-3
TGTGCCAGCAGATTCGGAGTGGATACGCAGTATTTT
CASRFGVDTQYF
>TRBD1|TRBV7-9|-|TRBJ2-3
TGTGCCAGCAGCCCTGGACAGGGAATCACAGATACGCAGTATTTT
CASSPGQGITDTQYF
>TRBD1|TRBV6-1|-|TRBJ2-7
TGTGCCAGCAGTGGCCGACAGGGCTCCTCCTTGGACGAGCAGTACTTC
CASSGRQGSSLDEQYF
>-|TRBV19|-|TRBJ2-5
TGTGCCAGTAGTATACTAGGACAAGAGACCCAGTACTTC
CASSILGQETQYF
>TRBD1|TRBV19|once|TRBJ1-5
TGTGCCAGTAGTTTTGGGACAGGGCTCAATCAGCCCCAGCATTTT
CASSFGTGLNQPQHF
>TRBD2|TRBV5-4|-|TRBJ2-7
TGTGCCAGCAGCTCAAGACTAGCGGGAGACGAGCAGTACTTC
CASSSRLAGDEQYF
>TRBD1|TRBV2|-|TRBJ1-2
TGTGCCAGCAGTGAGGGACAGTCCTATGGCTACACCTTC
CASSEGQSYGYTF
>-|TRBV3-1/TRBV3-2|-|TRBJ2-3
TGTGCCAGCAGCCTCTACACAGATACGCAGTATTTT
CASSLYTDTQYF
>-|TRBV3-1/TRBV3-2|-|TRBJ1-2
TGTGCCAGCAGCCACCGGGACACCACGGGAGGCTACACCTTC
CASSHRDTTGGYTF
>TRBD2|TRBV7-3|once|TRBJ2-5
TGTGCCAGCAGCCCCCAAACTAGCGGGGAGACCCAGTACTTC
CASSPQTSGETQYF
>TRBD1|TRBV27|-|TRBJ2-3
TGTGCCAGCAAAAAGACAGGGGCGCACACAGATACGCAGTATTTT
CASKKTGAHTDTQYF
>TRBD1|TRBV7-9|-|TRBJ1-1
TGTGCCAGCAGCCGAGACAGGGAAACTGAAGCTTTCTTT
CASSRDRETEAFF
>-|TRBV19|-|TRBJ1-1
TGTGCCAGTAGTCCCTACGGGGACTCTGAAGCTTTCTTT
CASSPYGDSEAFF
>-|TRBV6-2/TRBV6-3|-|TRBJ2-5
TGTGCCAGCAGTTGGGCCAGCGGACAAGAGACCCAGTACTTC
CASSWASGQETQYF
>TRBD1|TRBV2|few|TRBJ1-3
TGTGCCAGCAGTGAAGGGGACAGGGCTGGAAACACCATATATTTT
CASSEGDRAGNTIYF